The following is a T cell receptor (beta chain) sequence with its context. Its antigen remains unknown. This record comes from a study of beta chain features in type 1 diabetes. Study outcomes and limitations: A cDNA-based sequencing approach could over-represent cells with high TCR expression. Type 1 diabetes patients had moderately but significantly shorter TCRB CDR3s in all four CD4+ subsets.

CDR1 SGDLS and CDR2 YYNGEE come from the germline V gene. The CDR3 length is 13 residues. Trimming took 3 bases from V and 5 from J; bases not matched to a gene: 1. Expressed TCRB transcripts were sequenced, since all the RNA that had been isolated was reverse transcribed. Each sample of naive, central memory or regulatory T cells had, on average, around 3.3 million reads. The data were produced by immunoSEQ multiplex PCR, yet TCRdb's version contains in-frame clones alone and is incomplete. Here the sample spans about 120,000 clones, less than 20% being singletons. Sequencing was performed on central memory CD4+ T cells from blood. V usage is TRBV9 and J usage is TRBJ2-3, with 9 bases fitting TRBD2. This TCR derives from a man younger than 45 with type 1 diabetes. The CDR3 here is CASSGAGGDTQYF. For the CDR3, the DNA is TGTGCCAGCAGCGGAGCGGGGGGAGATACGCAGTATTTT.